The T cell receptor (beta chain) described here comes from a study of beta chain features in type 1 diabetes. Study-wide results and limits: A PCR bias possibly favoring shorter templates would apply equally to patients and controls.

The CDR3 contains 16 residues. V trimming: 0 bases; J trimming: 7 bases; junction bases outside the gene matches: 8. From germline, CDR1 is SGHRS and CDR2 YFSETQ. Of the isolated RNA, all was reverse transcribed, and so the sequenced material was expressed TCRB transcripts. Method: immunoSEQ multiplex PCR; TCRdb's copy keeps in-frame clones and lacks some. The data contain about 410,000 clones, approximately 15% of them singletons. The table lists this clone with a few counts. Its antigen is not identified. This clonotype originated in a man aged 25 to 40 in good health. The source material was naive CD4+ T cells from blood. The genes are TRBV5-1 and TRBJ2-5; TRBD1 matches at 11 bases. The CDR3 here is CASSLVGQGAGVTQYF. CDR3 bases: TGCGCCAGCAGCTTGGTAGGACAGGGGGCCGGGGTGACCCAGTACTTC.